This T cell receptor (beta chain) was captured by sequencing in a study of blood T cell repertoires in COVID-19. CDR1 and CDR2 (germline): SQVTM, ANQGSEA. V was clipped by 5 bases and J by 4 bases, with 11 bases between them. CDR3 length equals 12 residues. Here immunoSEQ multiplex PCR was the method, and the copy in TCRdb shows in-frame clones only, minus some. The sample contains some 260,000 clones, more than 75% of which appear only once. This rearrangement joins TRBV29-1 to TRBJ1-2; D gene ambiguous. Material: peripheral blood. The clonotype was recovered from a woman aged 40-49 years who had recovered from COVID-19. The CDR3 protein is CSVSPGAYGYTF. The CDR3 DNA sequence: TGCAGCGTTTCTCCAGGTGCCTATGGCTACACCTTC.